The rows below give T cell receptor beta chains drawn from one sample of a study of cytomegalovirus exposure and HLA in healthy donors. Libraries were prepared by immunoSEQ multiplex PCR; TCRdb keeps only in-frame clonotypes and omits some of them. The table has around 140,000 clones, 75% to 85% seen once. The sequenced material came from PBMCs. All receptors derive from a male donor in good health and CMV-seronegative. Both conserved end residues are part of each CDR3. The order of the fields is J gene, V gene, CDR3 protein.

J gene: TRBJ1-5; V gene: TRBV5-1; CDR3 protein: CASSFTGDGQPQHF
J gene: TRBJ1-2; V gene: TRBV7-9; CDR3 protein: CASSLDRSYGYTF
J gene: TRBJ2-1; V gene: TRBV18; CDR3 protein: CASSLSGAWNEQFF
J gene: TRBJ2-3; V gene: TRBV7-3; CDR3 protein: CASSVTGGAPDTQYF
J gene: TRBJ2-7; V gene: TRBV29-1; CDR3 protein: CSTLRGDRGREEQYF
J gene: TRBJ1-1; V gene: TRBV9; CDR3 protein: CASSVVVTAEAFF
J gene: TRBJ2-3; V gene: TRBV7-9; CDR3 protein: CASSPGGQPDTQYF
J gene: TRBJ2-1; V gene: TRBV12-5; CDR3 protein: CASGPRLAGANYNEQFF
J gene: TRBJ2-2; V gene: TRBV11-2; CDR3 protein: CASRTGGLSTGELFF
J gene: TRBJ1-1; V gene: TRBV6-5; CDR3 protein: CASSYFVQGRGNEAFF
J gene: TRBJ2-1; V gene: TRBV5-4; CDR3 protein: CASSYPGAYNEQFF
J gene: TRBJ1-2; V gene: TRBV19; CDR3 protein: CASSGQVLGYTF
J gene: TRBJ1-4; V gene: TRBV6-6; CDR3 protein: CASSHRGLNEKLFF
J gene: TRBJ2-3; V gene: TRBV30; CDR3 protein: CAWSVRRGADTQYF
J gene: TRBJ2-1; V gene: TRBV7-2; CDR3 protein: CASSPARDNEQFF
J gene: TRBJ2-3; V gene: TRBV5-4; CDR3 protein: CASTKLVSGFTDTQYF
J gene: TRBJ2-7; V gene: TRBV21-1; CDR3 protein: CASSPLPQGGGGNTYEQYF
J gene: TRBJ1-2; V gene: TRBV29-1; CDR3 protein: CSVSTGTGPYGYTF
J gene: TRBJ1-1; V gene: TRBV1; CDR3 protein: CTSSHPPQDRPGEAFF
J gene: TRBJ2-5; V gene: TRBV5-4; CDR3 protein: CASSSPGPYQETQYF
J gene: TRBJ2-7; V gene: TRBV15; CDR3 protein: CATNGQGLDEQYF
J gene: TRBJ2-3; V gene: TRBV5-6; CDR3 protein: CASSMDRGRDTQYF
J gene: TRBJ1-3; V gene: TRBV7-8; CDR3 protein: CASSLYRSTGNTIYF
J gene: TRBJ2-1; V gene: TRBV5-6; CDR3 protein: CASSSPLLAGGLEQFF
J gene: TRBJ1-5; V gene: TRBV2; CDR3 protein: CASRGTGGGQPQHF
J gene: TRBJ1-2; V gene: TRBV7-6; CDR3 protein: CASSLADRADYGYTF
J gene: TRBJ1-1; V gene: TRBV7-9; CDR3 protein: CASSPQPDSLNTEAFF
J gene: TRBJ1-5; V gene: TRBV5-1; CDR3 protein: CASSLAGTGGDQPQHF
J gene: TRBJ1-2; V gene: TRBV6-4; CDR3 protein: CASSERQGYGYTF
J gene: TRBJ1-1; V gene: TRBV5-6; CDR3 protein: CASSAQGGTEAFF
J gene: TRBJ2-3; V gene: TRBV11-2; CDR3 protein: CASSFRVVDTQYF
J gene: TRBJ2-7; V gene: TRBV5-1; CDR3 protein: CASSSGLAGTYEQYF
J gene: TRBJ2-1; V gene: TRBV2; CDR3 protein: CASSVQGSSYNEQFF
J gene: TRBJ1-4; V gene: TRBV6-5; CDR3 protein: CASSFANEKLFF
J gene: TRBJ2-1; V gene: TRBV14; CDR3 protein: CASSQPASGGANEQFF
J gene: TRBJ1-5; V gene: TRBV29-1; CDR3 protein: CSVAEGVGHQPQHF
J gene: TRBJ1-1; V gene: TRBV29-1; CDR3 protein: CSVAPQGNTEAFF
J gene: TRBJ1-1; V gene: TRBV19; CDR3 protein: CASRVAGVNTEAFF
J gene: TRBJ1-2; V gene: TRBV19; CDR3 protein: CASSLDRHYGYTF
J gene: TRBJ1-2; V gene: TRBV5-6; CDR3 protein: CASSLGRGGGYTF
J gene: TRBJ1-3; V gene: TRBV30; CDR3 protein: CAWYRGAGNTIYF
J gene: TRBJ2-7; V gene: TRBV4-1; CDR3 protein: CASSQVEDGTYEQYF
J gene: TRBJ1-2; V gene: TRBV7-9; CDR3 protein: CSSSLSSDGYTF
J gene: TRBJ1-6; V gene: TRBV18; CDR3 protein: CASGAGTGGDSPLHF
J gene: TRBJ2-7; V gene: TRBV9; CDR3 protein: CASSAGGVGPYSPYEQYF
J gene: TRBJ1-2; V gene: TRBV6-1; CDR3 protein: CASSEAGGGYTF
J gene: TRBJ2-1; V gene: TRBV7-8; CDR3 protein: CASSLAQGSLATNEQFF
J gene: TRBJ2-1; V gene: TRBV4-3; CDR3 protein: CASSRLLAGGTNSYNEQFF
J gene: TRBJ1-4; V gene: TRBV15; CDR3 protein: CATSRNRQGFDEKLFF
J gene: TRBJ1-1; V gene: TRBV7-9; CDR3 protein: CSSNNAVTEAFF
J gene: TRBJ1-3; V gene: TRBV6-1; CDR3 protein: CASSEPGKINTIYF
J gene: TRBJ2-7; V gene: TRBV11-3; CDR3 protein: CASSLGYGERNEQYF
J gene: TRBJ2-7; V gene: TRBV7-2; CDR3 protein: CASSFWGNEQYF
J gene: TRBJ1-5; V gene: TRBV9; CDR3 protein: CASSVSYRDSPQHF